This T cell receptor beta chain derives from a study of cytomegalovirus exposure and HLA in healthy donors. In the study overall: An early data release held about 85 million unique TCRs from HLA-typed donors.

Study-wide results and caveats: Previously analyzed data showed that most TCR beta V segments were productive at a frequency of about 90% or about 30%. A later analysis appeared to link common viral pathogens to several of the most significant clusters. According to reports, the classifier identified cytomegalovirus status with high specificity and sensitivity.

It was with 60 Vbeta and 13 Jbeta primers that the PCR ran. The method was immunoSEQ multiplex PCR; TCRdb's version includes in-frame clones alone and lacks a portion of them. The table records 110,000 or so clones, around 82% of them present only once. Details on this clone: Its antigen is unknown.

There are 15 residues in the CDR3. CDR1 is MNHEY and CDR2 is SMNVEV in the germline V gene (reference sequence). V was clipped by 2 bases and J by 4 bases, with 13 bases between them. The chain is built from TRBV27 and TRBJ2-3, with a weak D call TRBD2 (6 bases). The receptor's source is a woman aged 25-40 years in good health and CMV-seropositive. The source material was PBMCs. CDR3 in amino acids: CASSLNQLASDTQYF. CDR3 DNA: TGTGCCAGCAGTTTAAATCAACTAGCATCAGATACGCAGTATTTT.